The 26 T cell receptor beta chains below all came from one sample that was sequenced in a study of identical twins. Using its own MiXCR run on the 5' RACE reads, TCRdb lists one record per CDR3 protein. This table holds around 1.7 million distinct CDR3 sequences, around 33% found once. The specimen was cord blood. These receptors were taken from a newborn girl in good health.

The chain combines TRBV12-3 or TRBV12-4 with TRBJ1-2; 7 bases map to TRBD1. The CDR3 runs to 14 residues. Trimming cost V 6 bases and J 8 bases; bases outside gene matches: 12. The CDR3 region is CASSLPEETGGYTF. The CDR3 nucleotides are TGTGCCAGCAGCTTACCGGAAGAGACAGGGGGCTACACCTTC.

The V and J genes are TRBV28 and TRBJ2-4; D gene uncertain. Germline loops: CDR1 MDHEN, CDR2 SYDVKM. The length of the CDR3 is 14 residues. V was trimmed by 8 bases and J by 2 bases, leaving 13 bases between them. In nucleotides, the CDR3 is TGTGCCAGCTGCCTACCCCGAACCAAAAACATTCAGTACTTC. This codes for CASCLPRTKNIQYF.

For this clonotype: Sequence at one end of the junction differs from germline and may be a read error. V and J are TRBV28 and TRBJ2-1, with 9 bases aligning to TRBD1. Germline assignment: CDR1 MDHEN and CDR2 SYDVKM. CDR3 length: 17 residues. The chain's CDR3 is CASSLQSRDRAGNVQFF. The CDR3 coding sequence is TGTGCCAGCAGTTTACAATCCCGGGACAGGGCTGGGAATGTGCAGTTCTTC. Drawing the rest from reference TRBV28 and TRBJ2-1, the complete variable domain is DVKVTQSSRYLVKRTGEKVFLECVQDMDHENMFWYRQDPGLGLRLIYFSYDVKMKEKGDIPEGYSVSREKKERFSLILESASTNQTSMYLCASSLQSRDRAGNVQFFGPGTRLTVL.

This clonotype occurred a few times. CDR3 coding DNA: TGCAGTGCTAGTCAAAATCAGCCCCAGCATTTT. This sequence encodes CSASQNQPQHF. The chain is built from TRBV20-1 and TRBJ1-5; no definite D call. Germline V gene lookup returns CDR1 DFQATT and CDR2 SNEGSKA (reference sequence). V lost 3 bases and J lost 4, with 4 bases in between. The CDR3 runs to 11 residues.

The genes are TRBV7-9 and TRBJ2-1, with 8 bases identical to TRBD1. Per germline, CDR1 SEHNR and CDR2 FQNEAQ (reference sequence). Germline trimming cut 4 bases from V and 6 bases from J; bases unmatched to any gene: 8. The CDR3 loop spans 15 amino acids. CDR3 DNA sequence: TGTGCCAGCAGCTCATGGGTAACAGGGGGCAATGAGCAGTTCTTC. Translated, it gives CASSSWVTGGNEQFF.

This rearrangement joins TRBV20-1 to TRBJ1-6; TRBD1 is a possible D gene (6 bases). CDR1 and CDR2 (germline): DFQATT, SNEGSKA (reference sequence). The ends were cut back, 3 bases at V and 9 bases at J, with 15 bases in the middle. CDR3 length: 14 residues. The CDR3 loop reads CSARGRGSGSPLHF. The CDR3 DNA follows: TGCAGTGCTAGGGGGAGGGGGTCTGGTTCACCCCTCCACTTT.

This CDR3 is CASSLDRFNPPLHF. The CDR3 DNA reads as TGTGCCAGCAGCTTAGACAGGTTCAATCCACCCCTCCACTTT. The V and J genes are TRBV7-9 and TRBJ1-6, with D possibly matching TRBD1 (5 bases). In germline, CDR1 is SEHNR, CDR2 FQNEAQ (reference sequence). The CDR3 consists of 14 residues. Deletions cut 1 base from V and 11 bases from J, with 12 bases between.

This clonotype has just a few counts. The chain links TRBV28 to TRBJ1-4; D is ambiguous. V shed 4 bases and J shed 8 bases, with 8 bases lying between them. The CDR3 has 12 residues. CDR1 MDHEN and CDR2 SYDVKM come from the germline V gene. The CDR3 reads CASSSLGEKLFF. The CDR3 nucleotides read TGTGCCAGCAGTTCCCTCGGGGAAAAACTGTTTTTT.

CDR3 bases: TGCGCCAGCAGCCCCGAAAGACTCCGGGGTGAAGCTTTCTTT. Protein product: CASSPERLRGEAFF. The V and J genes are TRBV5-1 and TRBJ1-1; D gene uncertain. Germline lookup yields CDR1 SGHRS and CDR2 YFSETQ. The CDR3 consists of 14 residues. V was pared by 4 bases and J by 7 bases, with 17 bases between.

This clonotype was counted at least ten times. J is TRBJ2-6 and V is TRBV25-1, with D uncertain. V was clipped by 7 bases and J by 3 bases, with 7 bases between them. In germline, CDR1 is MGHDK, CDR2 SYGVNS. The CDR3 has 13 amino acids. The CDR3, as DNA: TGTGCCAGCAAGGGTTTTGGGGCCAACGTCCTGACTTTC. Its translation is CASKGFGANVLTF.

As concerns this clonotype: Relative to the germline gene, one junction end is altered; a read error may explain this. The rearrangement uses TRBV28 and TRBJ1-4, with D uncertain. The CDR3 has 14 amino acids. The germline V gene has CDR1 MDHEN and CDR2 SYDVKM. The CDR3 DNA sequence: TGTGCCTGCAGTTTTGCATGGACTAATGAAAAACTGTTTTTT. This encodes CACSFAWTNEKLFF.

J is TRBJ1-2 and V is TRBV19, with a weak D call TRBD1 (5 bases). The germline V gene encodes CDR1 LNHDA and CDR2 SQIVND (reference sequence). Between the trimmed V and J ends, which lost 7 bases and 8 bases, there was a span of 23 bases. This CDR3 has 15 amino acids. The CDR3 coding sequence is TGTGCCAGTACGGATCATGGGGCAAACAGACAGGGCTACACCTTC. Translated, it gives CASTDHGANRQGYTF.

This clonotype was found a few times. The chain joins TRBV21-1 to TRBJ1-1; TRBD1 is taken as the D call from the table, unchecked against the DNA. TRBV21-1 is a known pseudogene. This CDR3 has 14 residues. This CDR3 reads CASSNKGANTEAFF. The DNA for the CDR3 is TGTGCCAGCAGCAACAAGGGGGCGAACACTGAAGCTTTCTTT.

This clonotype came up a few times. The V and J genes are TRBV20-1 and TRBJ2-7; the match to TRBD2 covers 8 bases. Germline assignment: CDR1 DFQATT and CDR2 SNEGSKA (reference sequence). V lost 0 bases, J lost 2 bases, and 6 bases stayed unmatched. This CDR3 is built from 15 residues. CDR3 amino acids: CSARDSSGHAYEQYF. The CDR3 DNA is TGCAGTGCTAGAGACTCTAGCGGGCATGCCTACGAGCAGTACTTC.

This chain joins TRBV18 and TRBJ1-2; D is undetermined. V was trimmed by 4 bases and J by 2 bases, leaving 20 bases between them. The CDR3 is 17 amino acids. Germline V gives CDR1 KGHSH, CDR2 LQKENI. CDR3 residues: CASSRGVRTKGNYGYTF. The CDR3, as DNA: TGTGCCAGCTCACGTGGGGTTCGTACTAAAGGGAACTATGGCTACACCTTC.

Comments on this clonotype: Since the CDR3 does not end with the conserved phenylalanine or tryptophan, this likely comes from a read error. V usage is TRBV10-3 and J usage is TRBJ2-3; 9 positions agree with TRBD2. Germline assignment: CDR1 ENHRY and CDR2 SYGVKD. V shed 0 bases and J 0 bases; nucleotides not matched to a gene: 4. The length of the CDR3 is 17 residues. CDR3 sequence (DNA): TGTGCCATCAGTGAGTCGAAGACTAGCGGAAGCACAGATACGCAGTATTTG. Encoded protein: CAISESKTSGSTDTQYL.

This clonotype was detected a few times. The chain employs TRBV7-6 and TRBJ1-6; TRBD1 aligns across 9 bases. J was trimmed by 10 bases and V by 0 bases; bases with no gene match: 10. This CDR3 contains 17 residues. Germline assignment: CDR1 SGHVS and CDR2 FNYEAQ. The CDR3 region is CASSLATHRGQKSPLHF. Here the CDR3 DNA reads TGTGCCAGCAGCTTAGCGACGCACAGGGGGCAAAAGTCACCCCTCCACTTT.

This clonotype has only one observation. This sequence may be a read error, since a much larger clone differs from it by one base. The chain uses TRBV6-5 and TRBJ2-5; 8 bases align to TRBD2. Germline V gene lookup returns CDR1 MNHEY and CDR2 SVGAGI. There are 18 residues in the CDR3. CDR3 sequence: CAGSYSFELAAKQETQYF. The CDR3 DNA sequence: TGTGCCGGCAGTTACTCGTTCGAACTAGCGGCTAAGCAAGAGACCCAGTACTTC.

A few counts support this clonotype. The V and J genes are TRBV12-3 or TRBV12-4 and TRBJ1-5, with 7 bases lining up with TRBD1. The CDR3 covers 14 residues. Trimming at V came to 6 bases and at J to 7 bases, leaving 9 bases not matched to a gene. The CDR3 is CASSPGTVGQPQHF. CDR3 DNA: TGTGCCAGCAGCCCCGGGACAGTGGGGCAGCCCCAGCATTTT.

This clonotype was recorded only once. CDR3 sequence: CASSLELADLSTGELFF. The CDR3 DNA reads as TGTGCCAGCAGCTTAGAACTAGCGGATTTATCCACCGGGGAGCTGTTTTTT. The chain combines TRBV7-6 with TRBJ2-2; TRBD2 matches at 8 bases. Germline V gives CDR1 SGHVS, CDR2 FNYEAQ. CDR3 length equals 17 residues. Losses at the gene ends were 1 base for V and 4 bases for J; bases not matched to a gene: 8.

The gene calls are TRBV5-1 and TRBJ2-1; D call uncertain. V shed 0 bases and J shed 0 bases, with 10 bases lying between them. The CDR3 is made up of 16 amino acids. Germline CDR1 SGHRS, CDR2 YFSETQ. CDR3 nucleotides: TGCGCCAGCAGCTTGGCGGGCCACTCCTCCTACAATGAGCAGTTCTTC. Residues: CASSLAGHSSYNEQFF.

The gene calls are TRBV3-1 and TRBJ1-2, with D hard to call. The V end was cut by 2 bases, the J end by 8 bases, with 9 bases between. The CDR3 has 12 amino acids. Germline CDR1 LGHDT, CDR2 YNNKEL (reference sequence). CDR3 nucleotide sequence: TGTGCCAGCAGCCAAAACGAGGGAGGCTACACCTTC. Its translation is CASSQNEGGYTF.

This clonotype came up a few times. The chain employs TRBV20-1 and TRBJ1-5; D gene unclear. V lost 3 bases and J lost 4, with 7 bases in between. This CDR3 is 12 amino acids long. CDR1 is DFQATT, CDR2 SNEGSKA, per germline (reference sequence). CDR3: CSASAGNQPQHF. For the CDR3, the DNA is TGCAGTGCTAGTGCGGGGAATCAGCCCCAGCATTTT.

The chain carries TRBV4-1 and TRBJ1-3; D unclear. The germline CDR1 and CDR2 sequences are MGHRA and YSYEKL. CDR3 size: 17 residues. V lost 2 bases to trimming and J lost 0 bases, with 14 bases between them. DNA of the CDR3: TGCGCCAGCAGCCAATCGGGCGTAGGAGGCTCTGGAAACACCATATATTTT. It codes for CASSQSGVGGSGNTIYF.

The V call is TRBV25-1, the J call TRBJ1-2, with 10 bases that match TRBD1. This CDR3 contains 18 residues. The V gene end was trimmed by 4 bases and the J gene end by 5 bases; junction bases not matched to a gene: 16. Germline V gene data show CDR1 as MGHDK and CDR2 as SYGVNS. The CDR3 coding sequence is TGTGCCAGCAGTGGCGCCGGGACAGGGGTTCCCAACTCTTATGGCTACACCTTC. It specifies CASSGAGTGVPNSYGYTF.

There are a few counts of this clonotype. This chain joins TRBV24-1 and TRBJ1-5; D call uncertain. Looked up from germline, CDR1 is KGHDR and CDR2 is SFDVKD. V was clipped by 1 base and J by 1 base, with 10 bases between them. The CDR3 runs 16 residues. The CDR3 protein is CATSDLWRYSNQPQHF. DNA for the CDR3: TGTGCCACCAGTGATTTATGGAGGTACAGCAATCAGCCCCAGCATTTT.